These 19 T cell receptor beta chains were all obtained from the same sample, sequenced in a study of T cells in Graves' hyperthyroidism and ophthalmopathy. Amplification yielded TCR beta CDR3 regions, with RNA transcripts as the source. The study used the HTBI primer set for a first-round RT-PCR of the TCR CDR3. TCRdb reprocessed the multiplex PCR reads via MiXCR and lists one record per CDR3 protein. The data contain approximately 590,000 distinct CDR3 sequences, 15% to 19% of them singletons. The sequenced material came from blood. These receptors originate from a woman aged 25 to 39 with Graves' hyperthyroidism.

V gene TRBV4-1 combines with J gene TRBJ1-1; no definite D call. This CDR3 has 16 residues. Trimming left V 2 bases short and J 1 base short, with 14 bases between. In germline, CDR1 is MGHRA, CDR2 YSYEKL. Written as DNA, the CDR3 is TGCGCCAGCAGCCAATTGCGTAGAAGGGAGAACACTGAAGCTTTCTTT. The encoded protein is CASSQLRRRENTEAFF.

This clonotype was found many times. The chain's CDR3 is CSATSPTGRIYEQYF. DNA of the CDR3: TGCAGTGCTACGAGTCCGACAGGGAGAATCTACGAGCAGTACTTC. The V gene is TRBV20-1, the J gene TRBJ2-7, with 7 bases aligning to TRBD1. The CDR3 is made up of 15 amino acids. V lost 4 bases, J lost 3 bases, and 12 bases stayed unmatched. Per the germline V gene, CDR1 is DFQATT and CDR2 is SNEGSKA (reference sequence).

This clonotype was counted a few times. The V and J genes are TRBV27 and TRBJ2-7, with D possibly TRBD1 on 5 matching bases. Germline assignment: CDR1 MNHEY and CDR2 SMNVEV (reference sequence). V lost 7 bases and J lost 5, with 9 bases in between. This CDR3 is built from 11 residues. CDR3 protein: CASNWGHEQYF. For the CDR3, the DNA is TGTGCCAGCAATTGGGGCCACGAGCAGTACTTC.

This clonotype was seen repeatedly, ten times or more. This rearrangement joins TRBV7-2 to TRBJ2-3; 7 positions match TRBD2. The length of the CDR3 is 15 residues. J gave up 2 bases and V 2 bases, and 4 bases lay outside the gene matches. Germline V gives CDR1 SGHTA, CDR2 FQGNSA. For the CDR3, the DNA is TGTGCCAGCAGCTTAATGGCGGGAGTCACAGATACGCAGTATTTT. This gives the protein CASSLMAGVTDTQYF.

The V gene is TRBV6-1, the J gene TRBJ2-2, with D possibly TRBD2 on 5 matching bases. V lost 4 bases, J lost 4 bases, and 10 bases lay in between. The germline V gene encodes CDR1 MNHNS and CDR2 SASEGT. This CDR3 comprises 14 residues. This chain's CDR3 is CASSGLAGTGELFF. In DNA form, the CDR3 reads TGTGCCAGCAGTGGGCTAGCCGGCACCGGGGAGCTGTTTTTT.

This clonotype was counted a few times. In nucleotides, the CDR3 is TGTGCCAGCAGCTATATCCCAAAAAACATTCAGTACTTC. This gives the protein CASSYIPKNIQYF. The genes are TRBV7-9 and TRBJ2-4; D is undetermined. Trimming pared 4 bases from V and 4 bases from J, leaving 8 bases between. Looked up from germline, CDR1 is SEHNR and CDR2 is FQNEAQ (reference sequence). The CDR3 is 13 amino acids.

This clonotype was detected ten times or more. The chain employs TRBV6-2 or TRBV6-3 and TRBJ2-7; TRBD2 agrees at 10 bases. Germline V lookup: CDR1 MNHEY, CDR2 SVGEGT. The CDR3 is 17 residues long. Germline trimming cut 2 bases from V and 5 bases from J; bases unmatched to any gene: 12. The CDR3 coding sequence is TGTGCCAGCAGTTACCCCAGGGCTAGCGGGAGAATCAACGAGCAGTACTTC. This sequence encodes CASSYPRASGRINEQYF.

The rearrangement uses TRBV20-1 and TRBJ1-4, with D tentatively TRBD1 (5 bases). This CDR3 has 17 amino acids. Germline lookup yields CDR1 DFQATT and CDR2 SNEGSKA (reference sequence). The germline V and J ends were trimmed by 4 bases and 2 bases, with 20 bases remaining between them. CDR3 in amino acids: CSAMAYGPQGTNEKLFF. The CDR3 DNA follows: TGCAGTGCTATGGCATACGGGCCGCAGGGCACTAATGAAAAACTGTTTTTT.

This clonotype was counted only a few times. The rearrangement uses TRBV30 and TRBJ1-4; 9 nucleotides align to TRBD1. The CDR3 length is 12 residues. Germline V CDR1 and CDR2: GTSNPN, SVGIG (reference sequence). With V trimmed by 7 bases and J by 7 bases, 4 bases remained unmatched. The CDR3 nucleotides are TGTGCCTTGGGACAGGGAGGTGAAAAACTGTTTTTT. Protein sequence: CALGQGGEKLFF.

This clonotype was seen many times. The CDR3 protein is CASSYLGLPSTDTQYF. DNA of the CDR3: TGTGCCAGCAGTTACCTAGGACTACCTAGCACAGATACGCAGTATTTT. The chain uses TRBV6-5 and TRBJ2-3; TRBD2 might be the D (6 bases). This CDR3 is built from 16 residues. Deletions cut 2 bases from V and 0 bases from J, with 12 bases between. Germline V gene lookup returns CDR1 MNHEY and CDR2 SVGAGI.

Many counts were recorded for this clonotype. The rearrangement links TRBV2 to TRBJ2-3; TRBD2 agrees at 7 bases. Per germline, CDR1 SNHLY and CDR2 FYNNEI. V shed 8 bases and J 5 bases; nucleotides not matched to a gene: 7. This CDR3 is built from 13 residues. CDR3 region: CASPSRELDTQYF. The CDR3 bases are TGTGCCAGCCCCTCGCGGGAGTTAGATACGCAGTATTTT. Using reference TRBV2 and TRBJ2-3 for the parts outside the CDR3, the full variable domain is EPEVTQTPSHQVTQMGQEVILRCVPISNHLYFYWYRQILGQKVEFLVSFYNNEISEKSEIFDDQFSVERPDGSNFTLKIRSTKLEDSAMYFCASPSRELDTQYFGPGTRLTVL.

This clonotype occurred a few times. The gene calls are TRBV6-1 and TRBJ2-1; a possible D gene is TRBD2 (5 bases). Germline CDR1 is MNHNS and CDR2 is SASEGT. The CDR3 length is 16 residues. V lost 5 bases and J lost 0, with 14 bases in between. The CDR3, as DNA: TGTGCCAGCAGTTTCAAACTAGGAAGCTCCTACAATGAGCAGTTCTTC. Protein: CASSFKLGSSYNEQFF.

This clonotype showed up just a few times. The V gene is TRBV6-5, the J gene TRBJ1-1; no clear D gene. The V gene's germline CDR1 is MNHEY and CDR2 SVGAGI. The V gene lost 3 bases and the J gene lost 4 bases, with 9 bases spanning the gap. The CDR3 consists of 13 residues. The CDR3 DNA is TGTGCCAGCAGTTATCAGCAAACCACTGAAGCTTTCTTT. Its protein is CASSYQQTTEAFF.

This clonotype was observed a handful of times. This sequence joins TRBV19 and TRBJ2-3, with 7 positions matching TRBD2. The junction had 7 bases not matched to a gene; V was cut back by 3 bases and J by 4 bases. The CDR3 contains 15 residues. Germline CDR1 LNHDA, CDR2 SQIVND (reference sequence). CDR3 sequence reads: CASSMRREWPDTQYF. CDR3 DNA sequence: TGTGCCAGTAGTATGCGGCGGGAGTGGCCAGATACGCAGTATTTT.

This clonotype appeared a few times. This rearrangement joins TRBV5-4 to TRBJ2-7; D is perhaps TRBD2 (6 bases). Germline loops: CDR1 SGHNT, CDR2 YYREEE (reference sequence). V lost 4 bases and J lost 5, with 22 bases in between. CDR3 length equals 16 residues. This chain's CDR3 is CASSGDLVGGVHEQYF. The CDR3 DNA reads as TGTGCCAGCAGCGGGGATCTTGTAGGAGGGGTTCACGAGCAGTACTTC.

This clonotype was recorded many times. The CDR3 region has the DNA TGTGCCAGCTCCGGACTAACAGGGGAGGATGGCTACACCTTC. It yields the protein CASSGLTGEDGYTF. This rearrangement joins TRBV18 to TRBJ1-2; 7 bases are a match to TRBD1. The germline V gene encodes CDR1 KGHSH and CDR2 LQKENI. The CDR3 has 14 amino acids. With 6 bases clipped from V and 6 bases from J, the junction kept 10 bases outside the gene matches.

The rearrangement uses TRBV4-1 and TRBJ1-2; no firm D call. This CDR3 is 16 amino acids long. Deletions cut 0 bases from V and 5 bases from J, with 16 bases between. Germline V CDR1 and CDR2: MGHRA, YSYEKL. The CDR3 coding sequence is TGCGCCAGCAGCCAAGAACCTACCAGGCTGGGTTATGGCTACACCTTC. It yields the protein CASSQEPTRLGYGYTF.

This clonotype was seen repeatedly, ten times or more. V gene TRBV20-1 combines with J gene TRBJ2-7; TRBD2 might be the D (5 bases). CDR3 length equals 16 residues. V lost 3 bases, J lost 6 bases, and 24 bases lay in between. CDR1 and CDR2 from the germline V gene are DFQATT and SNEGSKA (reference sequence). Here the CDR3 reads CSASPLGGAPGPEQYF. The CDR3 DNA follows: TGCAGTGCTAGCCCCCTAGGAGGAGCCCCGGGTCCCGAGCAGTACTTC.

The chain links TRBV7-2 to TRBJ1-2; D may be TRBD1 (5 bases). Per germline, CDR1 SGHTA and CDR2 FQGNSA. The CDR3 is made up of 17 amino acids. Trimming pared 5 bases from V and 7 bases from J, leaving 26 bases between. The CDR3 coding sequence is TGTGCCAGCAGCCCGACCTATCCGGGACGGGGCCTTGGTGGCTACACCTTC. Residues: CASSPTYPGRGLGGYTF.